Listed below are T cell receptor beta chains from one sample, sequenced in a study of a mutant IDH1 vaccine in newly diagnosed glioma. The repertoire was sequenced with immunoSEQ multiplex PCR; TCRdb's copy has only in-frame clones and lacks some. The sample includes tens of thousands of clones, 85% to 90% of them seen just once. No antigen is known for these receptors. The input for sequencing was PBMCs, taken from a glioma patient whose treatment included an IDH1 peptide vaccine. The source is a man aged 35 to 55 with glioma. Each CDR3 is given with its conserved first and last residue. A D gene is named only where the DNA matches it firmly. Some rows mark clone size as missing; the rest say once, few, many or name a class of expanded clone.

j_call | clone_size | d_call | v_call | cdr3_nt | cdr3_aa
TRBJ2-5 | once | . | TRBV18 | TGTGCCAGCTCACCACCAACGGCGAGAGAGGAGACCCAGTACTTC | CASSPPTAREETQYF
TRBJ1-2 | . | TRBD1 | TRBV27 | TGTGCCAGCAGTCTTACAGGGGGATGGGGCTACACCTTC | CASSLTGGWGYTF
TRBJ2-7 | . | . | TRBV9 | TGTGCCAGCAGCGTAGAGAGTGGGGTGGGGGAGCAGTACTTC | CASSVESGVGEQYF
TRBJ1-1 | . | TRBD1 | TRBV10-2 | TGCGCCACCCACGACAGGGACAGGACTTCGAACACTGAAGCTTTCTTT | CATHDRDRTSNTEAFF
TRBJ1-2 | . | TRBD1 | TRBV7-2 | TGTGCCAGCAGCTTAGACTTGGACAGGATCTATGGCTACACCTTC | CASSLDLDRIYGYTF
TRBJ2-3 | . | . | TRBV7-9 | TGTGCCAGCAGCTTAGCGTCTACGGTAGCAGATACGCAGTATTTT | CASSLASTVADTQYF
TRBJ1-5 | . | . | TRBV19 | TGTGCCAGTAGTACCGCAACCTCAGGGTACGATCAGCCCCAGCATTTT | CASSTATSGYDQPQHF
TRBJ2-3 | . | TRBD1 | TRBV30 | TGTGCCTGGAGTACCGGACAGGGTGAGACAGATACGCAGTATTTT | CAWSTGQGETDTQYF
TRBJ1-1 | . | . | TRBV28 | TGTGCCAGCAGTCCCCGGGCAGTGAACACTGAAGCTTTCTTT | CASSPRAVNTEAFF
TRBJ1-4 | . | TRBD1 | TRBV7-6 | TGTGCCAGCAGCTTAAGCGACAGGGGCAATGAAAAACTGTTTTTT | CASSLSDRGNEKLFF
TRBJ2-5 | . | TRBD2 | TRBV11-2 | TGTGCCAGCACCCTAGCGGGAGGGAGGGGGGAGACCCAGTACTTC | CASTLAGGRGETQYF
TRBJ1-2 | . | TRBD1 | TRBV30 | TGTGCCTGGAGTGGGGGACAGGGTAAAGGCTACACCTTC | CAWSGGQGKGYTF
TRBJ1-1 | . | . | TRBV7-9 | TGTGCCAGCAGCCCCGGGAGTGTGGCTTTCTTT | CASSPGSVAFF
TRBJ2-2 | . | TRBD2 | TRBV11-2 | TGTGCCAGCAGGATCCCGGGACTAGCGGGAGGTGTGAACACCGGGGAGCTGTTTTTT | CASRIPGLAGGVNTGELFF
TRBJ2-1 | . | TRBD2 | TRBV7-8 | TGTGCCAGCAGCTTAGGAGCGGGAGGGCCCTCTCAGGAGCAGTTCTTC | CASSLGAGGPSQEQFF
TRBJ1-5 | . | TRBD1 | TRBV29-1 | TGCAGCGTTGATGGACAGGATAGCAATCAGCCCCAGCATTTT | CSVDGQDSNQPQHF
TRBJ2-5 | . | . | TRBV5-6 | TGTGCCAGCAGCTTGGCCCTACAGGGACGAGAGACCCAGTACTTC | CASSLALQGRETQYF
TRBJ2-2 | . | . | TRBV5-4 | TGTGCCAGCAGCCTAGGACAACCCGCGAACACCGGGGAGCTGTTTTTT | CASSLGQPANTGELFF
TRBJ2-2 | . | TRBD1 | TRBV2 | TGTGCCAGCAGTGTGCGGGACAGGGCCACCGGGGAGCTGTTTTTT | CASSVRDRATGELFF
TRBJ2-2 | . | TRBD2 | TRBV5-4 | TGTGCCAGCACCCTCGGGGGGGGGCGCACCGGGGAGCTGTTTTTT | CASTLGGGRTGELFF
TRBJ2-2 | . | . | TRBV29-1 | TGCAGCGCAAGGGGCCGGAACACCGGGGAGCTGTTTTTT | CSARGRNTGELFF
TRBJ1-5 | . | TRBD1 | TRBV6-5 | TGTGCCAGCAGATCGGGGACAGGCGCATCGTCCCAGCATTTT | CASRSGTGASSQHF
TRBJ1-3 | . | TRBD1 | TRBV27 | TGTGCCAGCAGTTCCTGGACAGGACCGAGCTCTGGAAACACCATATATTTT | CASSSWTGPSSGNTIYF
TRBJ1-3 | . | TRBD1 | TRBV4-1 | TGCGCCAGCAGGCAAACCGGGACAGGGAACACCATATATTTT | CASRQTGTGNTIYF
TRBJ2-7 | . | . | TRBV16 | TGTGCCAGCAGCCAATCGACGGTCAGTGGGTACGAGCAGTACTTC | CASSQSTVSGYEQYF
TRBJ1-1 | . | . | TRBV6-5 | TGTGCCAGCACCAAGGGGCAATACACTGAAGCTTTCTTT | CASTKGQYTEAFF
TRBJ2-1 | . | . | TRBV21-1 | TGTGCCAGCAGCAAATACACGGCTCAGCAGTTCTTC | CASSKYTAQQFF
TRBJ2-1 | . | . | TRBV15 | TGTGCCACCAGCAGTTGGACAGAGAATGAGCAGTTCTTC | CATSSWTENEQFF
TRBJ2-4 | . | . | TRBV2 | TGTGCCAGCAGCACAAACGGGGGTATAAACATTCAGTACTTC | CASSTNGGINIQYF
TRBJ1-1 | . | . | TRBV20-1 | TGCAGCCGGGTATTCACTGAAGCTTTCTTT | CSRVFTEAFF
TRBJ1-5 | . | . | TRBV2 | TGTGCCAGCAGTCCCCACGGACAGATCAATCAGCCCCAGCATTTT | CASSPHGQINQPQHF
TRBJ1-3 | . | TRBD1 | TRBV9 | TGTGCCAGCAGCGTCCATTACAGGGGCATGGGCTCTGGAAACACCATATATTTT | CASSVHYRGMGSGNTIYF
TRBJ1-2 | . | TRBD1 | TRBV6-1 | TGTGCCAGCAGCTCACAGGGGAAAGGGGGCTACACCTTC | CASSSQGKGGYTF
TRBJ1-6 | . | . | TRBV6-1 | TGTGCCAGCAGTGAAACTGCTTCTGAGGGGGGTTCACCCCTCCACTTT | CASSETASEGGSPLHF
TRBJ1-2 | . | TRBD1 | TRBV28 | TGTGCCAGCAGCTACCCCGGGACAGGGAGGATAAATGGCTACACCTTC | CASSYPGTGRINGYTF
TRBJ1-1 | . | . | TRBV7-8 | TGTGCCAGCAGCTTAGGGGGCGCCAGGAACACTGAAGCTTTCTTT | CASSLGGARNTEAFF
TRBJ2-7 | . | . | TRBV9 | TGTGCCAGCGGGCCCTTGTACGAGCAGTACTTC | CASGPLYEQYF
TRBJ2-5 | . | . | TRBV4-3 | TGCGCCAGCAGCCAAGATGCGGGGACACTTCAAGAGACCCAGTACTTC | CASSQDAGTLQETQYF
TRBJ2-7 | . | TRBD1 | TRBV15 | TGTGCCACCAGCAGAGATTCGCAGGGGGCTGGAGAGCAGTACTTC | CATSRDSQGAGEQYF
TRBJ2-1 | . | . | TRBV5-6 | TGTGCGGAGGGGAAATTCTCATCGGGCAATGAGCAGTTCTTC | CAEGKFSSGNEQFF
TRBJ2-7 | . | TRBD2 | TRBV10-3 | TGTGCCATCAGTGAGAAAGCTAGCGGGAGGGCCGGGGGCTACGAGCAGTACTTC | CAISEKASGRAGGYEQYF
TRBJ1-5 | . | . | TRBV9 | TGTGCCAGCAGCGTAGGGGGGGAGGGCAATCAGCCCCAGCATTTT | CASSVGGEGNQPQHF
TRBJ2-1 | . | . | TRBV18 | TGTGCCAGCTCACCGGGCCCGGTTCGGGAGCAGTTCTTC | CASSPGPVREQFF
TRBJ1-1 | . | . | TRBV5-3 | TGTGCCAGAAGCCACGAAACAGGGAACACTGAAGCTTTCTTT | CARSHETGNTEAFF
TRBJ2-7 | once | . | TRBV5-4 | TGTGCCAGCAGACCTAGACTCACAGACTCCTACGAGCAGTACTTC | CASRPRLTDSYEQYF
TRBJ2-2 | . | TRBD1 | TRBV29-1 | TGCAGCGTTGAAGATCCCTTTAGACAGGGGTCCGGGGAGCTGTTTTTT | CSVEDPFRQGSGELFF
TRBJ2-5 | . | . | TRBV4-1 | TGCGCCAGCAGCCTGGGGTCCCAAGAGACCCAGTACTTC | CASSLGSQETQYF
TRBJ1-5 | once | . | TRBV11-2 | TGTGCCAGCAGCCCGAGGGGGACGGGAAACTTTAAGAATCAGCCCCAGCATTTT | CASSPRGTGNFKNQPQHF
TRBJ1-1 | . | . | TRBV11-2 | TGTGCCAGCAGCTTATCGCTAGGTAGGACCACTGAAGCTTTCTTT | CASSLSLGRTTEAFF